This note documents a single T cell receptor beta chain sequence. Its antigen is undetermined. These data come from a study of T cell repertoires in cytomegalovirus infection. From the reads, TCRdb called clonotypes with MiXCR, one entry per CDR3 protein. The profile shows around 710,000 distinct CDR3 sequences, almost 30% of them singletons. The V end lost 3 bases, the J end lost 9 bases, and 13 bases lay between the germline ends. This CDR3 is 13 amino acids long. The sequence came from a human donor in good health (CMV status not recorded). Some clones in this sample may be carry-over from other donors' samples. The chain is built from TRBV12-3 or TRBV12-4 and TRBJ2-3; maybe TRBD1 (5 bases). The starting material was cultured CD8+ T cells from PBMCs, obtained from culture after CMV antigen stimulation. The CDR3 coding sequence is TGTGCCAGCAGTTTTTGGCAGGGCGAAACGCAGTATTTT. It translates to CASSFWQGETQYF.